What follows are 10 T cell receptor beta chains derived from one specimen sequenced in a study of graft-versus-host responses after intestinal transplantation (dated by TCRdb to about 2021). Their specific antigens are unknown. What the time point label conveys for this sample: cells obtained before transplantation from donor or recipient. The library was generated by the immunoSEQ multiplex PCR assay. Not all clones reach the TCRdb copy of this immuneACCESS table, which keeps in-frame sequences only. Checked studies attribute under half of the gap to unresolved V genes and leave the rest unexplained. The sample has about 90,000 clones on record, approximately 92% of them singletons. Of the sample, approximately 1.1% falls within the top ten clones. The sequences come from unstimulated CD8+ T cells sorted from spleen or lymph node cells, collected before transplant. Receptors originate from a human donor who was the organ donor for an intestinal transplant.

CDR3 residues: CASSWPPNTEAFF. In DNA, the CDR3 is TGTGCCAGCAGCTGGCCCCCGAACACTGAAGCTTTCTTT. V usage is TRBV7-9 and J usage is TRBJ1-1; D call uncertain. Germline V gene sequence: CDR1 SEHNR, CDR2 FQNEAQ (reference sequence). This CDR3 contains 13 residues. V was cut by 4 bases and J by 1 base, with 7 bases left in between.

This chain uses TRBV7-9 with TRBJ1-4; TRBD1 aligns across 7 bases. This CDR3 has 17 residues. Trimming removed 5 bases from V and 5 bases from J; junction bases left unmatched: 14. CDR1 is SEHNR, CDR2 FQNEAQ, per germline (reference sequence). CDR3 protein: CASSTLRVDRINEKLFF. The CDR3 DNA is TGTGCCAGCAGCACACTTCGGGTGGACAGGATAAATGAAAAACTGTTTTTT.

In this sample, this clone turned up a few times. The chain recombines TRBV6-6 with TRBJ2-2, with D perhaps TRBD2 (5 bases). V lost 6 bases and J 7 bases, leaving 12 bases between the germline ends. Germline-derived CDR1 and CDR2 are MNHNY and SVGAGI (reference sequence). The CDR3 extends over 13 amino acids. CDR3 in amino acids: CASRADGVGELFF. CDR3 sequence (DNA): TGTGCCAGCAGAGCGGACGGTGTCGGGGAGCTGTTTTTT.

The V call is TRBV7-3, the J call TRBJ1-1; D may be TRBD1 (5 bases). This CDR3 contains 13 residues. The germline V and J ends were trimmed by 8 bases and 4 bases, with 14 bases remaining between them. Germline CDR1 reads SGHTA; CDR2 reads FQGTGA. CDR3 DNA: TGTGCCAGCTCAACGGGGGAGGGCACTGAAGCTTTCTTT. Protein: CASSTGEGTEAFF. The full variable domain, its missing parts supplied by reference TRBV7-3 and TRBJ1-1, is GAGVSQTPSNKVTEKGKYVELRCDPISGHTALYWYRQSLGQGPEFLIYFQGTGAADDSGLPNDRFFAVRPEGSVSTLKIQRTERGDSAVYLCASSTGEGTEAFFGQGTRLTVV.

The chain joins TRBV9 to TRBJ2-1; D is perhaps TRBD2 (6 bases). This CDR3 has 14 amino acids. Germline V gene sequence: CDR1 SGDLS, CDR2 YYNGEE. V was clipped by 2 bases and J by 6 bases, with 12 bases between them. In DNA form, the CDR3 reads TGTGCCAGCAGCGTTAGCGGACCCAGCAATGAGCAGTTCTTC. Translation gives CASSVSGPSNEQFF. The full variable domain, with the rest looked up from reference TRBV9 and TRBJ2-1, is DSGVTQTPKHLITATGQRVTLRCSPRSGDLSVYWYQQSLDQGLQFLIQYYNGEERAKGNILERFSAQQFPDLHSELNLSSLELGDSALYFCASSVSGPSNEQFFGPGTRLTVL.

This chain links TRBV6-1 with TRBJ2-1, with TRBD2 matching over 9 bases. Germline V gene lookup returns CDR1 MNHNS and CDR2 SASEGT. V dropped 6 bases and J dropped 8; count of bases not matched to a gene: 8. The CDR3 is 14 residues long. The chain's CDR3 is CASRLAGLADEQFF. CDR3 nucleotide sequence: TGTGCCAGCAGGCTAGCGGGGCTGGCTGATGAGCAGTTCTTC.

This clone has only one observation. For the CDR3, the DNA is TGTGCCAGCAGCTTAGCGGGGGGGCCTGTGGGTGAGCAGTTCTTC. Translating gives CASSLAGGPVGEQFF. The rearrangement uses TRBV13 and TRBJ2-1; TRBD2 matches 8 bases. Trimming cost V 1 base and J 9 bases; bases outside gene matches: 8. This CDR3 has 15 residues. Germline lookup yields CDR1 PRHDT and CDR2 FYEKMQ (reference sequence).

The CDR3 bases are TGTGCCAGCAGTTTTAGCCTCCGACAGCTTAGCAATCAGCCCCAGCATTTT. It yields the protein CASSFSLRQLSNQPQHF. This sequence joins TRBV28 and TRBJ1-5; possibly TRBD1 for D (5 bases). Between the trimmed V and J ends, which lost 3 bases and 0 bases, there was a span of 15 bases. CDR3 length: 17 amino acids. Germline CDR1 MDHEN, CDR2 SYDVKM.

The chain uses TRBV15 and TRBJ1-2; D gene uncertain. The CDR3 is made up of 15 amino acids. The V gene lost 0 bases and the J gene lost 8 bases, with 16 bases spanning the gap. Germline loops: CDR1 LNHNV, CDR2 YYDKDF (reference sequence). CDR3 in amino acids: CATSRDQGLVGGYTF. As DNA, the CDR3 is TGTGCCACCAGCAGAGACCAAGGACTCGTCGGGGGCTACACCTTC. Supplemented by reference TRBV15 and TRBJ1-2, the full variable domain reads DAMVIQNPRYQVTQFGKPVTLSCSQTLNHNVMYWYQQKSSQAPKLLFHYYDKDFNNEADTPDNFQSRRPNTSFCFLDIRSPGLGDTAMYLCATSRDQGLVGGYTFGSGTRLTVV.

Written as DNA, the CDR3 is TGCGCCAGCAGCCAACCGACAGGGTCGGGGAATCAGCCCCAGCATTTT. This sequence encodes CASSQPTGSGNQPQHF. This chain uses TRBV4-1 with TRBJ1-5, with 7 positions matching TRBD1. V was pared by 2 bases and J by 4 bases, with 8 bases of the junction left unmatched. The CDR3 has 16 residues. Germline V gene data show CDR1 as MGHRA and CDR2 as YSYEKL.